Below are 14 T cell receptor beta chains sequenced from a single sample in a study of identifying expanded T cells in peripheral blood. Libraries were prepared by immunoSEQ multiplex PCR; TCRdb keeps only in-frame clonotypes and omits some of them. The table lists roughly 100,000 clones, more than 70% of them singletons, with around an eighth in the top ten. The specimen was blood. These receptors all stem from a person aged 18-70 years in good health.

A few counts support this clone. The chain recombines TRBV2 with TRBJ2-3, with a possible D match to TRBD1 (5 bases). This CDR3 region has 14 residues. Germline-derived CDR1 and CDR2 are SNHLY and FYNNEI. The V and J ends lost 4 bases and 3 bases respectively, with 11 bases between them. The CDR3 region is CASSVVRVTDTQYF. CDR3 nucleotides: TGTGCCAGCAGTGTAGTCAGGGTGACAGATACGCAGTATTTT.

This clone turned up a few times. The gene calls are TRBV6-5 and TRBJ2-7; 7 bases line up with TRBD1. The CDR3 runs 14 residues. Trimming removed 6 bases from V and 3 bases from J; junction bases left unmatched: 8. Germline V lookup: CDR1 MNHEY, CDR2 SVGAGI. The DNA for the CDR3 is TGTGCCAGCAGCTCCGGGACAGCGCTCTACGAGCAGTACTTC. Translation gives CASSSGTALYEQYF.

V is TRBV10-3 and J is TRBJ1-2; no reliable D call. The germline CDR1 and CDR2 sequences are ENHRY and SYGVKD. This CDR3 region has 12 residues. The ends were cut back, 6 bases at V and 4 bases at J, with 9 bases in the middle. In nucleotides, the CDR3 is TGTGCCATCAGCCGAGACTTCTATGGCTACACCTTC. The encoded protein is CAISRDFYGYTF.

This chain uses TRBV29-1 with TRBJ2-2; D remains ambiguous. The CDR3 sequence is 14 residues long. With 6 bases removed from V and 0 bases from J, the gap between germline ends came to 11 bases. CDR1 and CDR2 (germline): SQVTM, ANQGSEA. In DNA, the CDR3 is TGCAGCGTAAGGACGGCTACGAACACCGGGGAGCTGTTTTTT. Its translation is CSVRTATNTGELFF.

The chain links TRBV9 to TRBJ2-3; 8 nucleotides agree with TRBD2. Germline values: CDR1 SGDLS, CDR2 YYNGEE. V dropped 3 bases and J dropped 3; count of bases not matched to a gene: 6. The length of the CDR3 is 15 residues. CDR3 sequence reads: CASSAGTGGTDTQYF. The CDR3 bases are TGTGCCAGCAGCGCCGGAACGGGAGGGACAGATACGCAGTATTTT.

The rearrangement links TRBV6-1 to TRBJ2-7; D may be TRBD1 (6 bases). Deletions cut 6 bases from V and 3 bases from J, with 15 bases between. Germline loops: CDR1 MNHNS, CDR2 SASEGT. The CDR3 has 14 amino acids. The CDR3 coding sequence is TGTGCCAGCAGACAACAGGGTCAGGACTACGAGCAGTACTTC. This codes for CASRQQGQDYEQYF.

The rearrangement joins TRBV5-4 to TRBJ1-2; D remains unclear. Germline V CDR1 and CDR2: SGHNT, YYREEE (reference sequence). CDR3 length: 13 amino acids. The germline V and J ends were trimmed by 0 bases and 9 bases, with 12 bases remaining between them. Here the CDR3 reads CASSLVGPESYTF. Written as DNA, the CDR3 is TGTGCCAGCAGCTTGGTGGGTCCAGAAAGCTACACCTTC.

This clone was recorded once. The rearrangement links TRBV6-5 to TRBJ1-2; D unclear. Trimming pared 4 bases from V and 1 base from J, leaving 10 bases between. This CDR3 spans 14 amino acids. CDR1 and CDR2 from the germline V gene are MNHEY and SVGAGI. CDR3 bases: TGTGCCAGCAGTTCGACCCTTTTTAACTATGGCTACACCTTC. Protein: CASSSTLFNYGYTF.

This clone was found a few times. The J gene is TRBJ1-4, the V gene TRBV11-2; D is undetermined. The CDR3 loop spans 15 amino acids. Germline assignment: CDR1 SGHAT and CDR2 FQNNGV. The ends were cut back, 5 bases at V and 0 bases at J, with 10 bases in the middle. CDR3 protein: CASSGAGATNEKLFF. Here the CDR3 DNA reads TGTGCCAGCAGCGGCGCCGGTGCAACTAATGAAAAACTGTTTTTT.

The rearrangement uses TRBV6-5 and TRBJ1-4; D gene ambiguous. V shed 4 bases and J shed 10 bases, with 16 bases lying between them. This CDR3 is built from 14 residues. CDR1 and CDR2 (germline): MNHEY, SVGAGI. The CDR3, as DNA: TGTGCCAGCAGTTGGGGTCGTACAGAAGGAAAACTGTTTTTT. This sequence encodes CASSWGRTEGKLFF.

The J gene is TRBJ2-7, the V gene TRBV28, with 8 bases identical to TRBD1. V shed 5 bases, J shed 2 bases, and the junction held 8 bases outside the gene matches. In germline, CDR1 is MDHEN, CDR2 SYDVKM. The CDR3 totals 15 residues. CDR3 in DNA: TGTGCCAGCAGTCCCCAGGGGGCCCCAGCCTACGAGCAGTACTTC. Its protein is CASSPQGAPAYEQYF.

The chain uses TRBV6-5 and TRBJ1-1, with D tentatively TRBD1 (6 bases). V was pared by 0 bases and J by 4 bases, with 12 bases between. CDR3 length equals 15 residues. Germline lookup yields CDR1 MNHEY and CDR2 SVGAGI. CDR3 bases: TGTGCCAGCAGTTACTCGAACAGGGCTGGCACTGAAGCTTTCTTT. This sequence encodes CASSYSNRAGTEAFF.

The rearrangement uses TRBV7-6 and TRBJ2-6; TRBD1 is a possible D gene (6 bases). Germline V gene lookup returns CDR1 SGHVS and CDR2 FNYEAQ. The CDR3 sequence is 16 residues long. The V end was cut by 6 bases, the J end by 1 base, with 13 bases between. CDR3 loop: CASSRTVPSGANVLTF. CDR3 DNA sequence: TGTGCCAGCAGTCGGACAGTACCGTCTGGGGCCAACGTCCTGACTTTC.

The V gene is TRBV11-2, the J gene TRBJ2-1, with TRBD2 identical over 8 bases. CDR1 and CDR2 from the germline V gene are SGHAT and FQNNGV. V lost 6 bases to trimming and J lost 8 bases; unmatched junction nucleotides: 6. The length of the CDR3 is 13 residues. DNA of the CDR3: TGTGCCAGCAGTTACGGGGGGGCTTATGAGCAGTTCTTC. Protein product: CASSYGGAYEQFF.